This T cell receptor (beta chain) was identified in a study of T cell changes during pregnancy in multiple sclerosis. Repertoires were generated with immunoSEQ multiplex PCR, while TCRdb's copy carries only in-frame clones and drops some. The sample shows about 48,000 clones, 94% of them seen only once. This clone was seen once. V gave up 5 bases and J gave up 7 bases, with 14 bases separating them. The CDR3 runs to 13 residues. Germline CDR1 is MNHEY and CDR2 is SVGAGI. The starting material was CD4+ T cells from peripheral blood mononuclear cells, obtained in the first trimester of pregnancy. The sequence came from a female donor with multiple sclerosis, enrolled in a pregnancy study. J is TRBJ1-2 and V is TRBV6-5, with D uncertain. The CDR3 region is CASSELAGSGYTF. For the CDR3, the DNA is TGTGCCAGCAGTGAATTGGCAGGTAGTGGCTACACCTTC.